These 11 T cell receptor beta chains originate from one sample sequenced in a study of blood T cell repertoires in COVID-19. Sequenced by immunoSEQ multiplex PCR; TCRdb stores in-frame clones only, minus some. The profile shows about 27,000 clones, 80% to 85% of them singletons. Sequencing used peripheral blood. Receptor source: a woman of 80 years or more with acute or convalescent COVID-19.

The chain couples TRBV7-3 to TRBJ1-1; D uncertain. This CDR3 contains 14 residues. V lost 2 bases and J lost 1, with 8 bases in between. The germline V gene has CDR1 SGHTA and CDR2 FQGTGA. This CDR3 is CASSLSTANTEAFF. The CDR3 DNA is TGTGCCAGCAGCTTATCAACAGCGAACACTGAAGCTTTCTTT.

The gene calls are TRBV20-1 and TRBJ2-7, with 7 bases matching TRBD2. This CDR3 region has 15 residues. Germline V lookup: CDR1 DFQATT, CDR2 SNEGSKA (reference sequence). With 3 bases clipped from V and 5 bases from J, the junction kept 13 bases outside the gene matches. CDR3 loop: CSASSLTRLADEQYF. The CDR3 DNA follows: TGCAGTGCTAGTAGTCTTACACGGCTAGCGGACGAGCAGTACTTC.

The rearrangement links TRBV7-2 to TRBJ2-2; D is possibly TRBD2 (6 bases). The V end lost 2 bases, the J end lost 5 bases, and 9 bases lay between the germline ends. The CDR3 runs 14 residues. Germline values: CDR1 SGHTA, CDR2 FQGNSA. As DNA, the CDR3 is TGTGCCAGCAGCTTAAGGAGGGTTACCGGGGAGCTGTTTTTT. Protein product: CASSLRRVTGELFF.

The chain recombines TRBV28 with TRBJ1-6, with D perhaps TRBD1 (5 bases). This CDR3 comprises 16 residues. The germline V and J ends were trimmed by 6 bases and 4 bases, with 16 bases remaining between them. Germline-derived CDR1 and CDR2 are MDHEN and SYDVKM. CDR3 coding DNA: TGTGCCAGCAGCCCCAGGGCGGGGATTTATAATTCACCCCTCCACTTT. Translated, it gives CASSPRAGIYNSPLHF.

V usage is TRBV6-4 and J usage is TRBJ1-2; possibly TRBD1 for D (6 bases). This CDR3 is 13 amino acids long. Germline CDR1 reads MRHNA; CDR2 reads SNTAGT. The germline V and J ends were trimmed by 5 bases and 2 bases, with 9 bases remaining between them. The CDR3 loop reads CASSQGTNYGYTF. In DNA, the CDR3 is TGTGCCAGCAGTCAGGGGACGAACTATGGCTACACCTTC.

CDR3 sequence: CASSLSGQSTEAFF. CDR3 DNA: TGTGCCAGCAGCTTATCAGGACAGAGCACTGAAGCTTTCTTT. The rearrangement uses TRBV7-6 and TRBJ1-1; D possibly corresponds to TRBD1 (6 bases). In germline, CDR1 is SGHVS, CDR2 FNYEAQ. The CDR3 extends over 14 amino acids. V lost 2 bases, J lost 4 bases, and 11 bases lay in between.

The rearrangement links TRBV7-6 to TRBJ2-1; 7 nucleotides line up with TRBD1. The CDR3 runs 15 residues. Trimming removed 6 bases from V and 3 bases from J; junction bases left unmatched: 8. Germline values: CDR1 SGHVS, CDR2 FNYEAQ. The CDR3 coding sequence is TGTGCCAGCAGTTCCGCCGGGACAGTCTACAATGAGCAGTTCTTC. Its protein is CASSSAGTVYNEQFF.

This clone has only a few counts. This chain links TRBV6-2 or TRBV6-3 with TRBJ2-2; 15 nucleotides line up with TRBD2. The CDR3 spans 17 residues. Germline CDR1 is MNHEY and CDR2 is SVGEGT. V shed 6 bases, J shed 5 bases, and the junction held 7 bases outside the gene matches. The CDR3 loop reads CASSPRTSGRVTGELFF. The CDR3 bases are TGTGCCAGCAGCCCCCGGACTAGCGGGAGGGTTACCGGGGAGCTGTTTTTT.

The CDR3 DNA reads TGTGCCAGCAGCGGACCGGGACAGGGTAATTCACCCCTCCACTTT. Translating it yields CASSGPGQGNSPLHF. The chain links TRBV9 to TRBJ1-6; 9 nucleotides line up with TRBD1. The CDR3 runs 15 residues. The germline V gene encodes CDR1 SGDLS and CDR2 YYNGEE. Trimming cost V 3 bases and J 6 bases; bases outside gene matches: 4.

The gene calls are TRBV10-3 and TRBJ1-2; 7 bases match TRBD1. The V gene end was trimmed by 7 bases and the J gene end by 7 bases; junction bases not matched to a gene: 12. This CDR3 contains 14 residues. Germline CDR1 ENHRY, CDR2 SYGVKD. The CDR3 is CAIKGQGVLGGYTF. CDR3 coding DNA: TGTGCCATCAAAGGGCAGGGGGTCTTGGGTGGCTACACCTTC.

The chain uses TRBV19 and TRBJ2-7, with TRBD2 matching 13 bases. The length of the CDR3 is 16 residues. V lost 4 bases, J lost 3 bases, and 6 bases stayed unmatched. Germline-derived CDR1 and CDR2 are LNHDA and SQIVND (reference sequence). The CDR3 sequence is CASSSPGTSGNYEQYF. The DNA of the CDR3 is TGTGCCAGTAGTAGCCCCGGGACTAGCGGGAACTACGAGCAGTACTTC.